The rows below give T cell receptor beta chains drawn from one sample of a study of long-term antiretroviral therapy in people with HIV. Profiled with immunoSEQ multiplex PCR; TCRdb holds only in-frame clones, not every one. The table lists about 21,000 clones, approximately 80% of them singletons. The sequences come from unsorted PBMCs, collected 0.2 years after starting antiretroviral therapy. Receptor source: a woman aged 30 to 39 with HIV. Both conserved end residues are part of each CDR3. D genes are given only for firm matches. Size is omitted from some rows. Given values are once, few, many or a class for expanded clones.

TRBV6-5	TRBJ1-2	-	-	CASRKSEGGSYGYTF	TGTGCCAGCAGGAAGTCCGAGGGGGGATCATATGGCTACACCTTC
TRBV10-2	TRBJ1-2	-	-	CASSEQQGGYGYTF	TGCGCCAGCAGTGAGCAACAGGGAGGCTATGGCTACACCTTC
TRBV5-1	TRBJ1-6	once	TRBD1	CASSLSGTENSPLHF	TGCGCCAGCAGCTTATCCGGGACAGAGAATTCACCCCTCCACTTT
TRBV2	TRBJ2-3	-	-	CASRLREAAYTDTQYF	TGTGCCAGCAGACTCAGGGAGGCAGCGTACACAGATACGCAGTATTTT
TRBV7-3	TRBJ1-2	-	-	CASSSPPGGYTF	TGTGCCAGCAGCTCCCCCCCCGGCGGCTACACCTTC
TRBV12-5	TRBJ2-5	-	-	CASGRAQETQYF	TGTGCTAGTGGAAGGGCCCAAGAGACCCAGTACTTC
TRBV4-1	TRBJ1-2	-	TRBD1	CASSQALKTGAGVYGYTF	TGCGCCAGCAGCCAAGCTCTAAAGACAGGGGCTGGCGTCTATGGCTACACCTTC
TRBV28	TRBJ2-1	-	-	CASRSGRSYNEQFF	TGTGCCAGCAGGTCGGGGCGCTCCTACAATGAGCAGTTCTTC
TRBV11-1	TRBJ1-1	few	-	CASQPFGATANTEAFF	TGTGCCAGCCAGCCGTTCGGCGCCACAGCCAACACTGAAGCTTTCTTT
TRBV5-6	TRBJ1-4	few	TRBD1	CASSAQGAREKLFF	TGTGCCAGCAGCGCACAGGGGGCAAGGGAAAAACTGTTTTTT
TRBV5-4	TRBJ1-2	few	-	CASSFDLVYGYTF	TGTGCCAGCAGCTTTGACTTGGTCTATGGCTACACCTTC
TRBV7-3	TRBJ2-1	-	-	CASSSPGSEQFF	TGTGCCAGCAGCTCTCCGGGGAGTGAGCAGTTCTTC
TRBV6-5	TRBJ2-7	few	TRBD1	CASSRQGAREQYF	TGTGCCAGCAGTCGACAGGGGGCGAGGGAGCAGTACTTC
TRBV5-5	TRBJ2-1	-	TRBD2	CASSVGGVNNEQFF	TGTGCCAGCAGCGTGGGGGGGGTGAACAATGAGCAGTTCTTC
TRBV5-5	TRBJ2-1	-	-	CASSLEAESYNEQFF	TGTGCCAGCAGCTTGGAGGCGGAATCTTACAATGAGCAGTTCTTC
TRBV15	TRBJ2-7	-	-	CATNNNHKFYEQYF	TGTGCCACAAACAACAATCACAAATTCTACGAGCAGTACTTC
TRBV21-1	TRBJ1-5	-	-	CASSNVKSTGENQPQHF	TGTGCCAGCAGCAACGTGAAGTCTACAGGAGAGAATCAGCCCCAGCATTTT
TRBV11-2	TRBJ1-2	-	-	CASSLGGASPSNYGYTF	TGTGCCAGCAGCTTAGGGGGGGCATCCCCTTCTAACTATGGCTACACCTTC
TRBV27	TRBJ1-6	-	-	CASSFGRDNSPLHF	TGTGCCAGCAGTTTTGGACGGGATAATTCACCCCTCCACTTT
TRBV2	TRBJ1-1	-	TRBD1	CASMNRGREAFF	TGTGCCAGCATGAACAGGGGACGTGAAGCTTTCTTT
TRBV30	TRBJ1-6	few	TRBD1	CAWREDRGNSPLHF	TGTGCCTGGAGGGAGGACAGGGGGAATTCACCCCTCCACTTT
TRBV5-1	TRBJ2-1	-	TRBD1	CASSWDSYNEQFF	TGCGCCAGCAGCTGGGACAGCTACAATGAGCAGTTCTTC
TRBV15	TRBJ1-2	-	-	CATSRDREGGYTF	TGTGCCACCAGCAGAGATCGGGAGGGTGGCTACACCTTC
TRBV6-1	TRBJ1-1	-	-	CASSEGRPNTEAFF	TGTGCCAGCAGTGAAGGGCGGCCGAACACTGAAGCTTTCTTT
TRBV7-9	TRBJ1-1	few	TRBD1	CASSVGQGLYTEAFF	TGTGCCAGCAGCGTCGGACAGGGGCTTTACACTGAAGCTTTCTTT
TRBV5-1	TRBJ2-2	-	-	CASSLAGGTGELFF	TGCGCCAGCAGCTTGGCCGGGGGCACCGGGGAGCTGTTTTTT
TRBV6-6	TRBJ1-1	-	-	CASKVRENTEAFF	TGTGCCAGCAAGGTTCGGGAAAACACTGAAGCTTTCTTT
TRBV2	TRBJ1-6	-	-	CAGEERYNSPLHF	TGTGCCGGAGAGGAGAGATATAATTCACCCCTCCACTTT
TRBV18	TRBJ2-5	-	TRBD1	CASSGTGEKETQYF	TGTGCCAGCTCGGGGACAGGGGAAAAAGAGACCCAGTACTTC
TRBV5-1	TRBJ1-2	-	TRBD1	CASSLGTGFGYTF	TGCGCCAGCAGCTTGGGGACAGGGTTTGGCTACACCTTC
TRBV11-1	TRBJ2-3	-	-	CASSPRGGATDTQYF	TGTGCCAGCAGCCCCAGGGGGGGAGCCACAGATACGCAGTATTTT
TRBV12-5	TRBJ1-5	-	TRBD1	CASGLGTGGAEQPQHF	TGTGCTAGTGGTTTGGGGACAGGGGGCGCGGAGCAGCCCCAGCATTTT
TRBV4-1	TRBJ1-2	-	-	CASSQVAVGYGYTF	TGCGCCAGCAGCCAAGTCGCAGTCGGCTATGGCTACACCTTC
TRBV27	TRBJ1-4	-	-	CASSSSGGFNEKLFF	TGTGCCAGCAGTTCCTCGGGAGGATTTAATGAAAAACTGTTTTTT
TRBV7-3	TRBJ2-1	-	-	CASSLWGGAFNEQFF	TGTGCCAGCAGCTTGTGGGGCGGGGCCTTCAATGAGCAGTTCTTC
TRBV9	TRBJ1-2	-	-	CASQTPRGANYGYTF	TGTGCCAGCCAGACACCTAGGGGAGCTAACTATGGCTACACCTTC
TRBV2	TRBJ1-1	-	TRBD1	CASRKQGTESPKAFF	TGTGCCAGCAGGAAACAGGGGACAGAGTCCCCAAAAGCTTTCTTT
TRBV20-1	TRBJ1-1	-	-	CSREGPTEAFF	TGCAGTCGAGAAGGACCCACTGAAGCTTTCTTT
TRBV6-6	TRBJ2-1	-	TRBD2	CASFSGSSYNEQFF	TGTGCCAGTTTTAGCGGGAGCTCTTACAATGAGCAGTTCTTC
TRBV7-6	TRBJ1-3	few	-	CASSLAAGLISGNTIYF	TGTGCCAGCAGCTTAGCCGCGGGGCTGATCTCTGGAAACACCATATATTTT
TRBV11-2	TRBJ1-2	-	TRBD1	CASSPWTGWGYTF	TGTGCCAGCAGTCCTTGGACAGGGTGGGGCTACACCTTC
TRBV5-1	TRBJ2-6	-	-	CASSLASGANVLTF	TGCGCCAGCAGCCTGGCCTCTGGGGCCAACGTCCTGACTTTC
TRBV30	TRBJ2-1	-	-	CAWSVRGAGNNEQFF	TGTGCCTGGAGTGTACGCGGGGCAGGGAACAATGAGCAGTTCTTC
TRBV29-1	TRBJ1-1	-	-	CSGMTGLMNTEAFF	TGCAGCGGGATGACAGGCCTCATGAACACTGAAGCTTTCTTT
TRBV9	TRBJ1-2	-	-	CASSEVRSEGYTF	TGTGCCAGCAGCGAAGTTCGGTCGGAAGGCTACACCTTC
TRBV19	TRBJ2-2	once	TRBD1	CASTPDRVAGELFF	TGTGCCAGTACCCCCGACAGGGTAGCCGGGGAGCTGTTTTTT
TRBV19	TRBJ1-4	once	-	CASSPDDREEKLFF	TGTGCCAGTAGTCCCGACGACCGAGAGGAAAAACTGTTTTTT
TRBV6-1	TRBJ1-1	-	-	CASSVSIGQNTEAFF	TGTGCCAGCAGTGTGTCAATAGGACAGAACACTGAAGCTTTCTTT